This record concerns one TCR beta chain sequence. The antigen is undetermined. Following extraction, RNA underwent reverse transcription to cDNA, which served as the sequencing template. Sequencing was performed with immunoSEQ multiplex PCR; in TCRdb, only in-frame clones are kept and a portion is missing. Of more than 90,000 clones detected, under 40% appear once; the ten largest clones hold about 3.1%. The data were taken from a study of CD8+ T cells in alopecia areata. Findings and limits, study-wide: More clonal than normal scalp was lesional scalp, particularly alopecia totalis/universalis.

Germline loops: CDR1 KGHSH, CDR2 LQKENI. CDR3 length: 12 amino acids. Trimming pared 0 bases from V and 7 bases from J, leaving 5 bases between. The sample comprised CD4+ T cells sorted from blood. V is TRBV18 and J is TRBJ2-3; D uncertain. This TCR was sampled from a human donor with alopecia areata. Written as DNA, the CDR3 is TGTGCCAGCTCACCACCGCAGCATACGCAGTATTTT. The encoded protein is CASSPPQHTQYF.